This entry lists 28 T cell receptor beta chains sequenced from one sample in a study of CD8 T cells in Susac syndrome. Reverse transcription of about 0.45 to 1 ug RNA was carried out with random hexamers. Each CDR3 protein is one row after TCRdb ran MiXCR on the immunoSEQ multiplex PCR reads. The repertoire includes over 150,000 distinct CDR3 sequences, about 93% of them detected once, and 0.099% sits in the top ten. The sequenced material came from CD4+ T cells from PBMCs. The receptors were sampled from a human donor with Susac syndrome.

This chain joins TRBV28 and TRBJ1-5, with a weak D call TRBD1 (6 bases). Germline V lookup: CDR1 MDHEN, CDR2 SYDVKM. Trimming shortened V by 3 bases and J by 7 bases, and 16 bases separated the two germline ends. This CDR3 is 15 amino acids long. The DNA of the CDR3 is TGTGCCAGCAGTTTCAGTAGAGGGGGAAGGCAGCCCCAGCATTTT. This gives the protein CASSFSRGGRQPQHF.

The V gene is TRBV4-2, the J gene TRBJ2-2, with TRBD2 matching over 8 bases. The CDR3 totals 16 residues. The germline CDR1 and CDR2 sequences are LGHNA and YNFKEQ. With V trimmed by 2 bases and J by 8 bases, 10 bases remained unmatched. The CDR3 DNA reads TGTGCCAGCAGCCAACCGGGACTAGGGGGTTCGGGGGAGCTGTTTTTT. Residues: CASSQPGLGGSGELFF.

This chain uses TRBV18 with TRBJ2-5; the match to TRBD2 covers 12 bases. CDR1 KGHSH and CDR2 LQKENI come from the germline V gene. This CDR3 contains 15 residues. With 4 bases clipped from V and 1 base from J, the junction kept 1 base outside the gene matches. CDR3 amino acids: CASSRTSGTQETQYF. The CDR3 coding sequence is TGTGCCAGCTCACGGACTAGCGGGACCCAAGAGACCCAGTACTTC.

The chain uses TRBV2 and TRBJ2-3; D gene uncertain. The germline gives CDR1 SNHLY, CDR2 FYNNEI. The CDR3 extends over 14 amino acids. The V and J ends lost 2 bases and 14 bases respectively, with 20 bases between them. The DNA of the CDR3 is TGTGCCAGCAGTGAACTGGAACACCCCACGCTGATGTATTTT. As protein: CASSELEHPTLMYF.

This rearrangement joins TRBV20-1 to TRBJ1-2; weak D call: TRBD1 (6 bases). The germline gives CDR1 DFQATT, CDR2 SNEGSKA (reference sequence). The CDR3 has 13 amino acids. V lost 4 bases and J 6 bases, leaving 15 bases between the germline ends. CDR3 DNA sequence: TGCAGTGCTACCCCAGGGGTTAGGAATGGCTACACCTTC. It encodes CSATPGVRNGYTF.

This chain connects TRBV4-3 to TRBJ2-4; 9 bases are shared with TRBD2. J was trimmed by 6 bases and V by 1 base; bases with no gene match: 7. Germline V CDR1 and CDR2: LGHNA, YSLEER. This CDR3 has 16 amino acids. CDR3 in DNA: TGCGCCAGCAGCCAAGTGGCGGGAGGGTCCGCAAACATTCAGTACTTC. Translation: CASSQVAGGSANIQYF.

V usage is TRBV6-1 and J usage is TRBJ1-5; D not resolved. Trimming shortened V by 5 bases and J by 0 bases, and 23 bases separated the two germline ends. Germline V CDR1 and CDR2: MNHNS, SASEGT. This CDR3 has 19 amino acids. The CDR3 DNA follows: TGTGCCAGCAGTCGAGACCGAAACCAAGAGGTCTATAGCAATCAGCCCCAGCATTTT. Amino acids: CASSRDRNQEVYSNQPQHF.

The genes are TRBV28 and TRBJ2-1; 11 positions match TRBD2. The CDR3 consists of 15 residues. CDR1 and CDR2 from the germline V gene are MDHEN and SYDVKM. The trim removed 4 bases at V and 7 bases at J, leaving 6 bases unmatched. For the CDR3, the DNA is TGTGCCAGCAGTTCCGGACTAGCGGGTAGGAATGAGCAGTTCTTC. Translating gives CASSSGLAGRNEQFF.

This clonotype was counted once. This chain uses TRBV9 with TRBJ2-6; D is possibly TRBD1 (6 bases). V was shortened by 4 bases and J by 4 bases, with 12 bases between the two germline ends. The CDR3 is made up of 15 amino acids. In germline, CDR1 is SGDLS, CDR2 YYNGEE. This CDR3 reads CASSPRGAGANVLTF. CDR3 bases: TGTGCCAGCAGCCCCAGGGGCGCCGGGGCCAACGTCCTGACTTTC.

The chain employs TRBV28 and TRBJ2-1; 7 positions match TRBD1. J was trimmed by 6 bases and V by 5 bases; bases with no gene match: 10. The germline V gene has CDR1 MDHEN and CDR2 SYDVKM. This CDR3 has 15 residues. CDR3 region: CASSPPPGQPNEQFF. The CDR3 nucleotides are TGTGCCAGCAGTCCACCCCCGGGACAGCCCAATGAGCAGTTCTTC.

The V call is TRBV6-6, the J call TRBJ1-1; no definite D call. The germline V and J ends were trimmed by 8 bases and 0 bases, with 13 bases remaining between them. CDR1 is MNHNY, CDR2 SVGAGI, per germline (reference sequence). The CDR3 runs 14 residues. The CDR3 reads CASCAPQMNTEAFF. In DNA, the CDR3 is TGTGCCAGCTGTGCCCCTCAAATGAACACTGAAGCTTTCTTT.

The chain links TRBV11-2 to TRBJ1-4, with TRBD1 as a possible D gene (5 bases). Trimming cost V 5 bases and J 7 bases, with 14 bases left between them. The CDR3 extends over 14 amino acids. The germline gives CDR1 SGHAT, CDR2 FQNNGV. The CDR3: CASSQVGVAEKLFF. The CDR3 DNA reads TGTGCCAGCAGCCAAGTGGGGGTAGCTGAAAAACTGTTTTTT.

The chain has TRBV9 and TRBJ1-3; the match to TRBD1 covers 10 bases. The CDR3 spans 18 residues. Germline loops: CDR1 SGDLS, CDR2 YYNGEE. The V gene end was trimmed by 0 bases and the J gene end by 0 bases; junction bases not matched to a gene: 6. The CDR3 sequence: CASSVATGQGSSGNTIYF. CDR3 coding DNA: TGTGCCAGCAGCGTAGCTACGGGACAGGGGAGCTCTGGAAACACCATATATTTT.

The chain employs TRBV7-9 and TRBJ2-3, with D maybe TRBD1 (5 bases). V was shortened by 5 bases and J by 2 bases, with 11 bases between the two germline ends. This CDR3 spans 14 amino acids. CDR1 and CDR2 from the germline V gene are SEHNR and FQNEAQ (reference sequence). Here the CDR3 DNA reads TGTGCCAGCAGCCTAAGACAGTACACAGATACGCAGTATTTT. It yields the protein CASSLRQYTDTQYF. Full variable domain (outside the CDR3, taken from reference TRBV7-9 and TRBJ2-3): DTGVSQNPRHKITKRGQNVTFRCDPISEHNRLYWYRQTLGQGPEFLTYFQNEAQLEKSRLLSDRFSAERPKGSFSTLEIQRTEQGDSAMYLCASSLRQYTDTQYFGPGTRLTVL.

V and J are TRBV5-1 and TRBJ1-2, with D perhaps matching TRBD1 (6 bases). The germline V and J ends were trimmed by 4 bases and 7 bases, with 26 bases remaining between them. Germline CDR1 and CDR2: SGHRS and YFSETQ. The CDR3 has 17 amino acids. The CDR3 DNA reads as TGCGCCAGCAGCCCAAATCTTGGGGTTGCGGCAGGGGTTGGCTACACCTTC. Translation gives CASSPNLGVAAGVGYTF.

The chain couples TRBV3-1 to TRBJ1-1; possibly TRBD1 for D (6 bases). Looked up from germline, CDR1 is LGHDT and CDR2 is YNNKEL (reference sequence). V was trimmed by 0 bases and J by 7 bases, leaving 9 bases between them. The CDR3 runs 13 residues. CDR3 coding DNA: TGTGCCAGCAGCCAAGATACAGGGAATGAAGCTTTCTTT. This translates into CASSQDTGNEAFF.

CDR3 nucleotides: TGCAGTGCTACCCCCCGGACTAGTGAATTCGGGGAGCTGTTTTTT. It specifies CSATPRTSEFGELFF. V is TRBV20-1 and J is TRBJ2-2; 7 positions match TRBD2. The germline gives CDR1 DFQATT, CDR2 SNEGSKA (reference sequence). The V and J ends lost 4 bases and 7 bases, in that order; junction bases with no gene match: 12. The CDR3 contains 15 residues.

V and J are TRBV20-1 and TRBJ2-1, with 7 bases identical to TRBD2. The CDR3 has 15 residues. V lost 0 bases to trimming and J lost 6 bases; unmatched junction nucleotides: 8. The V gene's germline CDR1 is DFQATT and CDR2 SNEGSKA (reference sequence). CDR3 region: CSARDVKRDFNEQFF. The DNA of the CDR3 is TGCAGTGCTAGAGATGTCAAGCGGGATTTCAATGAGCAGTTCTTC.

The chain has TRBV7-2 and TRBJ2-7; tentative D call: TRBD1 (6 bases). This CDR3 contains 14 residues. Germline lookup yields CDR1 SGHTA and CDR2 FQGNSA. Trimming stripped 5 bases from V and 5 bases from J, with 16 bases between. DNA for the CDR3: TGTGCCAGCAGCCCGAAGGGGGAGTACCACGAGCAGTACTTC. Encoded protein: CASSPKGEYHEQYF.

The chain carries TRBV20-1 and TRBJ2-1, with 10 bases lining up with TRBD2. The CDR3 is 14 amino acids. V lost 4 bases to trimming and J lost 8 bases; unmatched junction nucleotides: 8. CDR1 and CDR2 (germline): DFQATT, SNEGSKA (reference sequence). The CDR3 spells CSATSGRGVDEQFF. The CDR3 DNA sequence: TGCAGTGCTACAAGCGGGAGGGGAGTCGATGAGCAGTTCTTC.

As DNA, the CDR3 is TGTGCCAGCAGCGTAGATCGGGGGGGCGAGAGAGCTTTCTTT. This translates into CASSVDRGGERAFF. The genes are TRBV9 and TRBJ1-1; weak D call: TRBD1 (6 bases). This CDR3 spans 14 amino acids. Trimming removed 0 bases at V and 10 bases at J, with 16 bases between. CDR1 and CDR2 from the germline V gene are SGDLS and YYNGEE.

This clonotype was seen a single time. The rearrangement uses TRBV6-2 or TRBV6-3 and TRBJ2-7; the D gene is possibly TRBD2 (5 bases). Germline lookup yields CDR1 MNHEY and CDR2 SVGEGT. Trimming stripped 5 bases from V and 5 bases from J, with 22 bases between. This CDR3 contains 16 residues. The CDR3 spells CASSRARAHLTNEQYF. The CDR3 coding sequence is TGTGCCAGCAGTCGTGCGAGGGCCCACCTTACCAACGAGCAGTACTTC.

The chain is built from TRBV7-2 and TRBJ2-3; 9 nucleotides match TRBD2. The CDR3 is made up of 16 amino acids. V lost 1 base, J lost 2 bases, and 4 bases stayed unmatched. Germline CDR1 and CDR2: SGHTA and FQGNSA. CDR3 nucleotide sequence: TGTGCCAGCAGCTTAGGGCTAGCGGGGATCACAGATACGCAGTATTTT. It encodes CASSLGLAGITDTQYF.

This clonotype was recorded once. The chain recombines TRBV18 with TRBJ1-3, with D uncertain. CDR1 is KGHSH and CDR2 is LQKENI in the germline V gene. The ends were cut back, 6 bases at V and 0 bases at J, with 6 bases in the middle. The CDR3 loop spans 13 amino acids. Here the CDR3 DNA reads TGTGCCAGCTCCTGGGGCTCTGGAAACACCATATATTTT. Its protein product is CASSWGSGNTIYF.

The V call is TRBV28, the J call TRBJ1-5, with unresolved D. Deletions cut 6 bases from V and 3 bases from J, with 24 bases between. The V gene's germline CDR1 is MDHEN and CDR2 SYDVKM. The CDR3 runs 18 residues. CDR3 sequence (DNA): TGTGCCAGCAGCTCTCTGATTCCGACGGAAAAATACAATCAGCCCCAGCATTTT. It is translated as CASSSLIPTEKYNQPQHF. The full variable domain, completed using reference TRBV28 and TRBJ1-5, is DVKVTQSSRYLVKRTGEKVFLECVQDMDHENMFWYRQDPGLGLRLIYFSYDVKMKEKGDIPEGYSVSREKKERFSLILESASTNQTSMYLCASSSLIPTEKYNQPQHFGDGTRLSIL.

In DNA form, the CDR3 reads TGTGCCAGCAGCTTTTACAGGGGGGGCGAGCAGTACTTC. Translated: CASSFYRGGEQYF. The rearrangement links TRBV5-4 to TRBJ2-7; possible D gene TRBD1, 8 bases. Germline V lookup: CDR1 SGHNT, CDR2 YYREEE (reference sequence). V lost 2 bases and J lost 6, with 12 bases in between. CDR3 length: 13 amino acids.

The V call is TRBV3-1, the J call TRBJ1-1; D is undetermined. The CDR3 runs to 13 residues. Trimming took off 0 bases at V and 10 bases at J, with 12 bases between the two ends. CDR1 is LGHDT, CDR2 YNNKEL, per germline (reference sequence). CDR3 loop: CASSQDFSARAFF. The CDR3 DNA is TGTGCCAGCAGCCAAGATTTCAGCGCACGAGCTTTCTTT.

CDR3 in DNA: TGTGCCAGCAGTTTCTCGCTCAGGGATATGACCTACGAGCAGTACTTC. It encodes CASSFSLRDMTYEQYF. This chain uses TRBV28 with TRBJ2-7; TRBD1 is a possible D gene (5 bases). The CDR3 loop spans 16 amino acids. Between the trimmed V and J ends, which lost 3 bases and 2 bases, there was a span of 17 bases. Germline loops: CDR1 MDHEN, CDR2 SYDVKM.